Listed below are T cell receptor beta chains from one sample, sequenced in a study of blood T cell repertoires in COVID-19. This table comes from immunoSEQ multiplex PCR, and its TCRdb copy is limited to in-frame clones, with some not included. The data contain 160,000 or so clones, around 82% of them singletons. Sample: peripheral blood. All receptors derive from a man aged 55 to 70 with active or convalescent COVID-19. Both conserved end residues are part of each CDR3. Each record gives: V gene, clone size, J gene, D gene, CDR3 DNA, CDR3 protein. D genes are given only for firm matches. Rows give clone size only sometimes, using once, few, many, or a class for an expanded clone.

TRBV7-2	.	TRBJ1-1	.	TGTGCCAGCAGCTTAGGAGTGCAGGGAGGGACTGAAGCTTTCTTT	CASSLGVQGGTEAFF
TRBV5-8	.	TRBJ2-1	TRBD2	TGTGCCAGCAGCCCCTGGGCTAGCGGGCTTTACAATGAGCAGTTCTTC	CASSPWASGLYNEQFF
TRBV5-3	.	TRBJ2-5	.	TGTGCCAGAAGCCCCGGACATCTGCGGCCCCCTAGGGAGACCCAGTACTTC	CARSPGHLRPPRETQYF
TRBV5-1	.	TRBJ2-2	TRBD1	TGCGCCAGCAGCTTGGTTCAGGGGGCGGCCGGGGAGCTGTTTTTT	CASSLVQGAAGELFF
TRBV5-4	.	TRBJ2-2	.	TGTGCCAGCAGCCCATTGCCGAGGAACACCGGGGAGCTGTTTTTT	CASSPLPRNTGELFF
TRBV2	.	TRBJ1-6	.	TGTGCCAGCAGTGGGTTAGGGGATAATTCACCCCTCCACTTT	CASSGLGDNSPLHF
TRBV29-1	.	TRBJ2-5	TRBD1	TGCAGCGTTGAAACAGGGGGATCAAAGACCCAGTACTTC	CSVETGGSKTQYF
TRBV3-1/TRBV3-2	few	TRBJ2-7	TRBD1	TGTGCCAGCAGCCAAGAATCTCGGACAGGGGGGTGGGAGCAGTACTTC	CASSQESRTGGWEQYF
TRBV13	.	TRBJ1-6	.	TGTGCCAGCAGCCTAAACAGCAGGGGCGTTTTTTCACCCCTCCACTTT	CASSLNSRGVFSPLHF
TRBV10-1	.	TRBJ2-7	TRBD2	TGCGCCAGCAGTGAGAGTAGCGGGGTTTACGAGCAGTACTTC	CASSESSGVYEQYF
TRBV4-1	.	TRBJ1-4	TRBD1	TGCGCCAGCAGTTGGACAGGGGATAATGAAAAACTGTTTTTT	CASSWTGDNEKLFF
TRBV7-6	few	TRBJ1-1	TRBD1	TGTGCCAGCAGCCCTCTTCTGGGACAGGGAAGAATGAACACTGAAGCTTTCTTT	CASSPLLGQGRMNTEAFF
TRBV7-2	once	TRBJ2-3	TRBD2	TGTGCCAGCAGCTTAGTTTTCTCAGCGGGGGGGCCCACAGATACGCAGTATTTT	CASSLVFSAGGPTDTQYF
TRBV5-1	.	TRBJ1-2	TRBD1	TGCGCCAGCAGACCGACAGGGGGCGATGGCTACACCTTC	CASRPTGGDGYTF
TRBV3-1/TRBV3-2	.	TRBJ2-1	.	TGTGCCAGCAGCCCAAGGAGAGCCTACTCCTACAATGAGCAGTTCTTC	CASSPRRAYSYNEQFF
TRBV5-5	.	TRBJ2-1	TRBD1	TGTGCCAGCAGCCTGCTTGGGACAGGGGGCAATGAGCAGTTCTTC	CASSLLGTGGNEQFF
TRBV29-1	.	TRBJ2-2	TRBD1	TGCAGCGTTGATGCCGGGACAGGGAGATTAACCGGGGAGCTGTTTTTT	CSVDAGTGRLTGELFF
TRBV20-1	.	TRBJ1-3	.	TGCAGTGCTAGTTCTGCAGGTACCGGAAACACCATATATTTT	CSASSAGTGNTIYF
TRBV5-8	.	TRBJ2-1	.	TGTGCCAGCAGCCAATGGCCGGGGAGCCGGGCAAACAATGAGCAGTTCTTC	CASSQWPGSRANNEQFF
TRBV7-6	.	TRBJ1-1	.	TGTGCCAGCAGCTTAGACGCGACAGCTGAAGCTTTCTTT	CASSLDATAEAFF
TRBV14	few	TRBJ2-1	.	TGTGCCAGCAGCCAAGAGGGGACATTCGGTGAGCAGTTCTTC	CASSQEGTFGEQFF
TRBV11-2	.	TRBJ2-3	.	TGTGCCAGCAGGCTTACTACCCCTAACACAGATACGCAGTATTTT	CASRLTTPNTDTQYF
TRBV5-1	.	TRBJ2-1	TRBD2	TGCGCCAGCAGCTTGGTCGGACTAGCGGGATCCAATGAGCAGTTCTTC	CASSLVGLAGSNEQFF